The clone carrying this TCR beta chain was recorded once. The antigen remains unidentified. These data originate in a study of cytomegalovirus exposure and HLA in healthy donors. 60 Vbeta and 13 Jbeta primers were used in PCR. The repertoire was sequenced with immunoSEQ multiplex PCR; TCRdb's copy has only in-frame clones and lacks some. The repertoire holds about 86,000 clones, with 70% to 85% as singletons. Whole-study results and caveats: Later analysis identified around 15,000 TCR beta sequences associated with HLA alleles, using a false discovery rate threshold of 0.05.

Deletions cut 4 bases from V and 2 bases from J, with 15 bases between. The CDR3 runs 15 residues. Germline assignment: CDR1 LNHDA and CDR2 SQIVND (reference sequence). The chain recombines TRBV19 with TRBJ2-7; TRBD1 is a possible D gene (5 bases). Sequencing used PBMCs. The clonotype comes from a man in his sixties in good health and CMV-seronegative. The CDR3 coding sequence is TGTGCCAGTAGTAGATGGGGCGTACCGACCTACGAGCAGTACTTC. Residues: CASSRWGVPTYEQYF.